Presented here are 8 T cell receptor beta chains from one specimen sequenced in a study of blood T cell repertoires in COVID-19. Assay used: immunoSEQ multiplex PCR; TCRdb lists only in-frame clones, some missing. The data contain roughly 170,000 clones, about 85% of them singletons. Sample: peripheral blood. These receptors originate from a woman aged 45-65 years with COVID-19, enrolled during active disease.

The chain has TRBV4-1 and TRBJ1-2, with D maybe TRBD1 (6 bases). The CDR3 runs to 14 residues. The germline V gene encodes CDR1 MGHRA and CDR2 YSYEKL. Deletions cut 0 bases from V and 7 bases from J, with 12 bases between. The CDR3 sequence is CASSQEGGRGGYTF. The CDR3 DNA is TGCGCCAGCAGCCAAGAAGGGGGGAGGGGTGGCTACACCTTC.

V gene TRBV9 combines with J gene TRBJ2-3; D is possibly TRBD2 (5 bases). CDR3 length equals 15 residues. CDR1 is SGDLS and CDR2 is YYNGEE in the germline V gene. The V end lost 0 bases, the J end lost 1 base, and 9 bases lay between the germline ends. Here the CDR3 DNA reads TGTGCCAGCAGCGTAGTGCGGGCCCGCACAGATACGCAGTATTTT. Amino acids: CASSVVRARTDTQYF.

The chain links TRBV29-1 to TRBJ2-7; perhaps TRBD1 as D (5 bases). Per germline, CDR1 SQVTM and CDR2 ANQGSEA. The V and J ends lost 4 bases and 0 bases respectively, with 13 bases between them. This CDR3 has 14 residues. The CDR3 DNA reads TGCAGCGTTGGGGGCAGGTCCTCCTCCTACGAGCAGTACTTC. Translated, it gives CSVGGRSSSYEQYF.

The chain has TRBV5-6 and TRBJ1-2, with D perhaps TRBD1 (5 bases). V shed 0 bases and J shed 4 bases, with 13 bases lying between them. The CDR3 loop spans 15 amino acids. Germline CDR1 reads SGHDT; CDR2 reads YYEEEE. The CDR3 is CASSLGQWDLYGYTF. Here the CDR3 DNA reads TGTGCCAGCAGCTTGGGACAGTGGGATCTCTATGGCTACACCTTC.

This CDR3 reads CAISPAGVTYNEQFF. As DNA, the CDR3 is TGTGCCATCAGCCCAGCGGGGGTCACCTACAATGAGCAGTTCTTC. The chain links TRBV10-3 to TRBJ2-1; 8 bases are a match to TRBD2. After removal of 6 bases from V and 2 bases from J, the junction contained 6 bases not matched to a gene. The CDR3 is 15 residues long. In germline, CDR1 is ENHRY, CDR2 SYGVKD.

This clone was found once. The chain is built from TRBV29-1 and TRBJ1-1, with 8 bases fitting TRBD1. The CDR3 contains 13 residues. Germline lookup yields CDR1 SQVTM and CDR2 ANQGSEA. J gave up 3 bases and V 7 bases, and 7 bases lay outside the gene matches. CDR3 nucleotide sequence: TGCAGCGCTCACGGACAGGGTTACACTGAAGCTTTCTTT. It specifies CSAHGQGYTEAFF. The full variable domain, its missing parts supplied by reference TRBV29-1 and TRBJ1-1, is SAVISQKPSRDICQRGTSLTIQCQVDSQVTMMFWYRQQPGQSLTLIATANQGSEATYESGFVIDKFPISRPNLTFSTLTVSNMSPEDSSIYLCSAHGQGYTEAFFGQGTRLTVV.

This clone was picked up a small number of times. This chain joins TRBV27 and TRBJ1-5; perhaps TRBD1 as D (5 bases). The V and J ends lost 4 bases and 9 bases respectively, with 16 bases between them. The length of the CDR3 is 14 residues. The germline gives CDR1 MNHEY, CDR2 SMNVEV (reference sequence). The CDR3 coding sequence is TGTGCCAGCAGTTCCAACCCCTTCGGGGGGCCCCAGCATTTT. Amino acids: CASSSNPFGGPQHF.

The V call is TRBV5-4, the J call TRBJ2-2, with 7 bases that match TRBD1. V lost 2 bases to trimming and J lost 1 base; unmatched junction nucleotides: 2. This CDR3 contains 15 residues. Germline values: CDR1 SGHNT, CDR2 YYREEE (reference sequence). The CDR3 DNA sequence: TGTGCCAGCAGCTTCGGGACAGTGAACACCGGGGAGCTGTTTTTT. Translated, it gives CASSFGTVNTGELFF.